This T cell receptor (beta chain) was documented in a study of T cell changes during pregnancy in multiple sclerosis. TCRdb keeps only in-frame clones here, not all; method: immunoSEQ multiplex PCR. This sample has tens of thousands of clones, with around 93% found just once. From germline, CDR1 is LNHDA and CDR2 SQIVND (reference sequence). V lost 6 bases to trimming and J lost 7 bases, with 13 bases between them. The CDR3 covers 14 residues. The TCR sequence derives from a female donor with multiple sclerosis, enrolled in a pregnancy study. Sample: peripheral blood, taken in the second trimester of pregnancy. The chain is built from TRBV19 and TRBJ1-6, with no clear D. CDR3 bases: TGTGCCAGTAGCCGAGGGAAAGACAATTCACCCCTCCACTTT. It specifies CASSRGKDNSPLHF.